This TCR beta chain comes out of a study of shared clonotypes between healthy human individuals. In the study overall: Donors, aged 18 to 49, were a couple of women and three men.

In this sample, this clone turned up a few times. From germline, CDR1 is MNHNS and CDR2 SASEGT. CDR3 length equals 16 residues. After removal of 1 base from V and 5 bases from J, the junction contained 8 bases not matched to a gene. Splitting of each subset's genomic DNA was done evenly across several immunoSEQ plates. Authors' methods: ImmunoSEQ junction-only sequences lacked quality scores, so their filtering differed. Here immunoSEQ multiplex PCR was the method, and the copy in TCRdb shows in-frame clones only, minus some. V and J calls and clone size are copied from that table; D and trimming were computed from the DNA. The repertoire has a few hundred thousand clones, about nine tenths of them found once; the top ten carry around 16%.

Material for sequencing was memory CD8+ T cells sorted from blood. The subset here: CD45RO+ cells pooled with CCR7-negative TemRA cells. The clonotype was recovered from a man aged 18 to 30 in good health. The gene calls are TRBV6-1 and TRBJ2-5, with 9 positions matching TRBD1. The CDR3 region is CASSEELTGGTETQYF. The CDR3 bases are TGTGCCAGCAGTGAAGAACTGACAGGGGGGACCGAGACCCAGTACTTC.